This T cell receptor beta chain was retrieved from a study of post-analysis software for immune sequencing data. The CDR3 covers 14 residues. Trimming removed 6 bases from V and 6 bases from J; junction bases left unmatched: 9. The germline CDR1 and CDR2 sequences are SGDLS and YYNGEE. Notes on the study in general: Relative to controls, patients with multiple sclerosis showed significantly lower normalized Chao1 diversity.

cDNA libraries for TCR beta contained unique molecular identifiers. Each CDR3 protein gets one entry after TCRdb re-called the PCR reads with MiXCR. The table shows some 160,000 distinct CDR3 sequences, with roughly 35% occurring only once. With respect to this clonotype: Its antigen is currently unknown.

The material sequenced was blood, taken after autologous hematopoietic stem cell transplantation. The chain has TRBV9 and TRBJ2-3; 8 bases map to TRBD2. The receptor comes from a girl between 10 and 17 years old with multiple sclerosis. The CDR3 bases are TGTGCCAGCAACAGCGGGAGTAATTGGGATACGCAGTATTTT. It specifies CASNSGSNWDTQYF.